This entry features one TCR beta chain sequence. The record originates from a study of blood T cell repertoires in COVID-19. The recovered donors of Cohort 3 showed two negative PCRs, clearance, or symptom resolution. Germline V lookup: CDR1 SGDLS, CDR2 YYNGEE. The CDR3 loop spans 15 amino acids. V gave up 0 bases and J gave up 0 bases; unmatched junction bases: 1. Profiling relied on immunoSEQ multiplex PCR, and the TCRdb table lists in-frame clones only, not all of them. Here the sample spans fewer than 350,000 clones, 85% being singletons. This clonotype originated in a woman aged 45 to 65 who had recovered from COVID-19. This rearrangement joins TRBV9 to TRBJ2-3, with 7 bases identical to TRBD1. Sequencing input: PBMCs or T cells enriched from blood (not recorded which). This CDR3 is CASSVDRGSTDTQYF. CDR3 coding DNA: TGTGCCAGCAGCGTAGACAGGGGTAGCACAGATACGCAGTATTTT.